Listed here are 23 T cell receptor beta chains from one sample, sequenced in a study of identical twins. Via MiXCR, TCRdb re-called the 5' RACE reads, giving one row per CDR3 protein. Of 450,000 to 650,000 distinct CDR3 sequences detected, 13% to 15% appear once; the ten largest clones hold around 0.4%. These data were also reused for a study on yellow fever vaccine responses in identical twins.

Sequencing was done on a sample of CD4+ T cells sorted from blood. Receptors originate from a young woman in good health.

This clonotype was observed a handful of times. The V gene is TRBV3-1, the J gene TRBJ2-5, with 7 bases that match TRBD1. In germline, CDR1 is LGHDT, CDR2 YNNKEL (reference sequence). This CDR3 is 15 amino acids long. V shed 0 bases, J shed 4 bases, and the junction held 5 bases outside the gene matches. CDR3 in amino acids: CASSQDPTGAETQYF. For the CDR3, the DNA is TGTGCCAGCAGCCAAGACCCCACAGGGGCAGAGACCCAGTACTTC.

The chain is built from TRBV20-1 and TRBJ2-3; maybe TRBD1 (9 bases). The V and J ends lost 8 bases and 4 bases respectively, with 16 bases between them. In germline, CDR1 is DFQATT, CDR2 SNEGSKA (reference sequence). This CDR3 is built from 13 residues. For the CDR3, the DNA is TGCAGTCGGGAGGGACAGGGATCAGATACGCAGTATTTT. Amino acid sequence: CSREGQGSDTQYF.

This chain connects TRBV5-1 to TRBJ2-1; D assignment may be TRBD1 or TRBD2 (5 bases each). Trimming removed 2 bases at V and 0 bases at J, with 12 bases between. CDR3 length equals 16 residues. Germline V gene sequence: CDR1 SGHRS, CDR2 YFSETQ. Here the CDR3 reads CASSFGRGTSYNEQFF. The DNA for the CDR3 is TGCGCCAGCAGCTTTGGGAGAGGGACCTCCTACAATGAGCAGTTCTTC.

The V and J genes are TRBV6-5 and TRBJ1-2; 11 bases agree with TRBD1. V lost 0 bases to trimming and J lost 2 bases; unmatched junction nucleotides: 2. Germline lookup yields CDR1 MNHEY and CDR2 SVGAGI. The CDR3 has 16 amino acids. CDR3 sequence reads: CASSYSGDRGNYGYTF. Written as DNA, the CDR3 is TGTGCCAGCAGTTACTCGGGGGACAGGGGGAACTATGGCTACACCTTC.

The chain couples TRBV7-3 to TRBJ2-1, with 9 positions matching TRBD2. CDR3 length equals 18 residues. V shed 1 base and J 5 bases; nucleotides not matched to a gene: 12. Germline CDR1 is SGHTA and CDR2 is FQGTGA. CDR3 sequence: CASSLRLSGRYLHNEQFF. For the CDR3, the DNA is TGTGCCAGCAGCTTAAGGCTTAGCGGGAGATATTTACACAATGAGCAGTTCTTC.

The chain combines TRBV29-1 with TRBJ2-3; no reliable D call. The V and J ends lost 6 bases and 2 bases respectively, with 15 bases between them. The germline V gene encodes CDR1 SQVTM and CDR2 ANQGSEA. This CDR3 has 14 amino acids. The CDR3 bases are TGCAGCGTCAGGCGGCAGCCGTCCACAGATACGCAGTATTTT. Residues: CSVRRQPSTDTQYF.

This clonotype was seen many times. The CDR3: CASSLVDIGSEETQYF. CDR3 coding DNA: TGTGCCAGCAGCTTAGTAGATATCGGCTCGGAGGAGACCCAGTACTTC. The genes are TRBV7-9 and TRBJ2-5, with D hard to call. CDR1 is SEHNR, CDR2 FQNEAQ, per germline (reference sequence). Trimming took off 1 base at V and 5 bases at J, with 17 bases between the two ends. The CDR3 contains 16 residues. Looking up the rest from reference TRBV7-9 and TRBJ2-5 gives the full variable domain: DTGVSQNPRHKITKRGQNVTFRCDPISEHNRLYWYRQTLGQGPEFLTYFQNEAQLEKSRLLSDRFSAERPKGSFSTLEIQRTEQGDSAMYLCASSLVDIGSEETQYFGPGTRLLVL.

This clonotype was counted a few times. The J gene is TRBJ2-3, the V gene TRBV29-1; the D is unclear. Germline loops: CDR1 SQVTM, CDR2 ANQGSEA. The CDR3 is 12 amino acids. V shed 0 bases and J shed 8 bases, with 9 bases lying between them. The CDR3 sequence: CSVEDQTLTQYF. CDR3 DNA: TGCAGCGTTGAAGATCAGACCCTTACGCAGTATTTT.

The genes are TRBV24-1 and TRBJ2-1; D is unclear. This CDR3 has 15 amino acids. Per the germline V gene, CDR1 is KGHDR and CDR2 is SFDVKD. The V and J ends lost 3 bases and 6 bases respectively, with 14 bases between them. The CDR3 here is CATSDRLAARNEQFF. The CDR3 DNA is TGTGCCACCAGTGATAGATTGGCAGCGCGCAATGAGCAGTTCTTC.

A few counts support this clonotype. The genes are TRBV5-1 and TRBJ1-6; TRBD1 agrees at 7 bases. The CDR3 covers 14 residues. J was trimmed by 9 bases and V by 3 bases; bases with no gene match: 6. The germline V gene has CDR1 SGHRS and CDR2 YFSETQ. The CDR3 is CASSSKTGPSPLHF. For the CDR3, the DNA is TGCGCCAGCAGCTCGAAGACAGGGCCTTCACCCCTCCACTTT.

The table lists this clonotype with many counts. J is TRBJ2-1 and V is TRBV10-2; TRBD2 matches 7 bases. CDR3 length: 13 residues. The V and J ends lost 7 bases and 6 bases, in that order; junction bases with no gene match: 6. CDR1 and CDR2 from the germline V gene are WSHSY and SAAADI. CDR3 in amino acids: CASKDPGGNEQFF. For the CDR3, the DNA is TGCGCCAGCAAGGATCCGGGAGGCAATGAGCAGTTCTTC.

This chain links TRBV20-1 with TRBJ1-1; no reliable D call. Per germline, CDR1 DFQATT and CDR2 SNEGSKA (reference sequence). The CDR3 contains 12 residues. V was cut by 3 bases and J by 3 bases, with 8 bases left in between. This CDR3 is CSASPGDTEAFF. The CDR3 DNA reads as TGCAGTGCTAGTCCGGGAGACACTGAAGCTTTCTTT.

This clonotype was detected a few times. The gene calls are TRBV12-3 or TRBV12-4 and TRBJ2-2, with D perhaps TRBD1 (6 bases). This CDR3 contains 15 residues. Trimming took 5 bases from V and 7 from J, leaving 17 bases between them. The chain's CDR3 is CASSNSRTVSGELFF. As DNA, the CDR3 is TGTGCCAGCAGTAATAGCCGGACAGTTAGCGGGGAGCTGTTTTTT.

J is TRBJ1-1 and V is TRBV7-6; D is undetermined. The germline V and J ends were trimmed by 2 bases and 1 base, with 8 bases remaining between them. The germline gives CDR1 SGHVS, CDR2 FNYEAQ. The CDR3 length is 14 residues. DNA for the CDR3: TGTGCCAGCAGCTTACTGGGAGAGAACACTGAAGCTTTCTTT. Translated: CASSLLGENTEAFF.

The V call is TRBV24-1, the J call TRBJ2-1, with 10 bases matching TRBD2. J lost 0 bases, V lost 4 bases, and 5 bases had no gene match. This CDR3 has 17 amino acids. CDR1 KGHDR and CDR2 SFDVKD come from the germline V gene. The CDR3 loop reads CATSEGGLADSYNEQFF. CDR3 DNA sequence: TGTGCCACCAGTGAGGGTGGACTAGCGGACTCCTACAATGAGCAGTTCTTC.

The chain links TRBV29-1 to TRBJ2-1, with D possibly matching TRBD1 (6 bases). V lost 7 bases, J lost 0 bases, and 13 bases lay in between. CDR1 is SQVTM, CDR2 ANQGSEA, per germline. The CDR3 runs to 14 residues. CDR3 loop: CSGLWGRSYNEQFF. CDR3 bases: TGCAGCGGACTTTGGGGGCGCTCCTACAATGAGCAGTTCTTC.

The rearrangement links TRBV7-9 to TRBJ1-2; the D is unclear. The length of the CDR3 is 17 residues. The germline CDR1 and CDR2 sequences are SEHNR and FQNEAQ (reference sequence). The ends were cut back, 4 bases at V and 4 bases at J, with 22 bases in the middle. The CDR3 is CASSSEASGARRYGYTF. In DNA form, the CDR3 reads TGTGCCAGCAGCTCTGAGGCGTCAGGCGCGAGACGCTATGGCTACACCTTC.

The chain employs TRBV20-1 and TRBJ2-7; a weak D match, TRBD2 (6 bases). The length of the CDR3 is 14 residues. V was clipped by 6 bases and J by 0 bases, with 15 bases between them. CDR1 is DFQATT, CDR2 SNEGSKA, per germline (reference sequence). The CDR3 region is CSALTGGNSYEQYV. The CDR3 DNA sequence: TGCAGTGCATTGACCGGGGGTAACTCCTACGAGCAGTACGTC.

This clonotype occurred many times. The chain links TRBV5-1 to TRBJ2-3; D might be TRBD2 (5 bases). The germline V gene encodes CDR1 SGHRS and CDR2 YFSETQ. The CDR3 length is 16 residues. The V end lost 4 bases, the J end lost 3 bases, and 18 bases lay between the germline ends. The DNA for the CDR3 is TGCGCCAGCAGCGAAATCTCGGGGTTTAGGACAGATACGCAGTATTTT. It yields the protein CASSEISGFRTDTQYF. The complete variable domain, with remaining parts taken from reference TRBV5-1 and TRBJ2-3, reads KAGVTQTPRYLIKTRGQQVTLSCSPISGHRSVSWYQQTPGQGLQFLFEYFSETQRNKGNFPGRFSGRQFSNSRSEMNVSTLELGDSALYLCASSEISGFRTDTQYFGPGTRLTVL.

The chain couples TRBV24-1 to TRBJ1-2; unclear D gene. Germline lookup yields CDR1 KGHDR and CDR2 SFDVKD. The germline V and J ends were trimmed by 5 bases and 5 bases, with 11 bases remaining between them. This CDR3 has 13 residues. As DNA, the CDR3 is TGTGCCACCAGTGCCCGAACCGGGTATGGCTACACCTTC. Its protein is CATSARTGYGYTF.

This clonotype was counted a few times. The chain has TRBV3-1 and TRBJ2-7; TRBD1 agrees at 7 bases. Germline V CDR1 and CDR2: LGHDT, YNNKEL (reference sequence). The CDR3 has 15 amino acids. Trimming at V came to 4 bases and at J to 2 bases, leaving 8 bases not matched to a gene. The CDR3, as DNA: TGTGCCAGCAGCCCCCGTTTACAGGGGACCTACGAGCAGTACTTC. Translating it yields CASSPRLQGTYEQYF.

This clonotype was detected a few times. CDR3: CASSTTGGIYEQYF. The CDR3 DNA reads TGTGCCAGCAGCACAACAGGGGGGATCTACGAGCAGTACTTC. The chain has TRBV7-9 and TRBJ2-7; 8 nucleotides line up with TRBD1. The CDR3 is 14 residues long. V lost 5 bases, J lost 3 bases, and 6 bases stayed unmatched. Per germline, CDR1 SEHNR and CDR2 FQNEAQ (reference sequence).

This clonotype has more than one count but fewer than ten. V and J are TRBV28 and TRBJ2-3, with D perhaps being TRBD1 or TRBD2 (5 bases each). V was pared by 7 bases and J by 0 bases, with 14 bases between. CDR1 and CDR2 (germline): MDHEN, SYDVKM. CDR3 length: 15 amino acids. In DNA form, the CDR3 reads TGTGCCAGCAATCGAGGGGCGGTGAGCACAGATACGCAGTATTTT. Translation gives CASNRGAVSTDTQYF.